This T cell receptor beta chain was obtained from a study of beta chain features in type 1 diabetes. With V trimmed by 8 bases and J by 3 bases, 10 bases remained unmatched. The CDR3 runs to 14 residues. Germline V gene sequence: CDR1 SQVTM, CDR2 ANQGSEA. Findings of the study overall: In type 1 diabetes patients, VDJ junctions had fewer insertions; deletions at these junctions were more frequent. Type 1 diabetes patients had moderately but significantly shorter TCRB CDR3s in all four CD4+ subsets. Small HLA sub-analyses could not settle whether HLA shapes TCRB rearrangement.

The single heparinised draw taken from each donor contained around 100 mL of blood on average. The purity of all sorted populations exceeded 95%. Expressed TCRB transcripts were sequenced because the isolated RNA had all been reverse transcribed beforehand. TCRdb's table, derived via immunoSEQ multiplex PCR, lists solely in-frame clones and lacks some. The repertoire holds hundreds of thousands of clones, around 15% seen once, with about 0.02% in the top ten. About this clone: Its antigen remains unidentified.

Sequences were obtained from naive CD4+ T cells from blood. V and J are TRBV29-1 and TRBJ2-3; 8 nucleotides match TRBD2. The TCR was taken from a man aged 18 to 35 with type 1 diabetes. CDR3 DNA sequence: TGCAGCTCCACGGGGGCGGGGGGAACAGATACGCAGTATTTT. Protein sequence: CSSTGAGGTDTQYF.